The 6 T cell receptor beta chains below all came from one sample that was sequenced in a study of vaccination and CD4 T cells after COVID-19. Treatment given: roughly 10-day PBMC culture with coronavirus spike peptide pools or control peptides (ViraFEST assay). For these receptors, no antigen is known. Cultured CD4+ T cells had their DNA profiled by the Oncomine TCR Beta short-read assay. Via MiXCR, TCRdb re-called the PCR reads, giving one row per CDR3 protein. Here the sample spans 15,000 to 20,000 distinct CDR3 sequences, 56% being singletons. The material sequenced was CD4+ T cells from blood, cultured in vitro. The receptor set was obtained from a human donor who had recovered from COVID-19.

The table lists this clonotype with a few counts. The gene calls are TRBV10-3 and TRBJ1-1; weak D call: TRBD1 (5 bases). The CDR3 length is 16 residues. Trimming cost V 8 bases and J 0 bases, with 19 bases left between them. CDR1 and CDR2 (germline): ENHRY, SYGVKD. CDR3: CAIGSPRDGLNTEAFF. The CDR3 DNA follows: TGTGCCATCGGCAGTCCCAGGGATGGCTTGAACACTGAAGCTTTCTTT.

The chain employs TRBV24-1 and TRBJ1-2; tentative D call: TRBD1 (6 bases). Germline V CDR1 and CDR2: KGHDR, SFDVKD. This CDR3 is built from 12 residues. Trimming stripped 9 bases from V and 3 bases from J, with 10 bases between. The chain's CDR3 is CATGGGDYGYTF. The CDR3, as DNA: TGTGCCACCGGAGGGGGGGACTATGGCTACACCTTC.

The J gene is TRBJ2-5, the V gene TRBV20-1; TRBD2 matches 9 bases. The CDR3 is 15 amino acids. Germline V gene data show CDR1 as DFQATT and CDR2 as SNEGSKA (reference sequence). J was trimmed by 2 bases and V by 3 bases; bases with no gene match: 7. This CDR3 reads CSASISGSGQETQYF. For the CDR3, the DNA is TGCAGTGCTAGTATTAGCGGGAGTGGGCAAGAGACCCAGTACTTC.

The genes are TRBV6-1 and TRBJ2-2; maybe TRBD2 (6 bases). Germline V gives CDR1 MNHNS, CDR2 SASEGT. Trimming shortened V by 6 bases and J by 3 bases, and 8 bases separated the two germline ends. The CDR3 has 13 amino acids. This CDR3 is CASRGEDTGELFF. CDR3 bases: TGTGCCAGCAGGGGGGAGGACACCGGGGAGCTGTTTTTT.

This clonotype was picked up a small number of times. V and J are TRBV28 and TRBJ1-5; 9 nucleotides agree with TRBD1. Germline CDR1 is MDHEN and CDR2 is SYDVKM. Trimming removed 3 bases from V and 4 bases from J; junction bases left unmatched: 16. The CDR3 contains 19 residues. The CDR3 DNA sequence: TGTGCCAGCAGTTTTCCCCTAGATTCGGACAGGGGAGCGAATCAGCCCCAGCATTTT. Amino acids: CASSFPLDSDRGANQPQHF.

Of note for this clonotype: One end of the junction fails to match germline, which may point to a read error. The chain employs TRBV20-1 and TRBJ1-1, with D tentatively TRBD1 (6 bases). The CDR3 runs to 11 residues. In germline, CDR1 is DFQATT, CDR2 SNEGSKA (reference sequence). CDR3 sequence reads: CSARQDRIHNF. DNA of the CDR3: TGCAGTGCTAGACAGGACAGAATCCACAACTTT.